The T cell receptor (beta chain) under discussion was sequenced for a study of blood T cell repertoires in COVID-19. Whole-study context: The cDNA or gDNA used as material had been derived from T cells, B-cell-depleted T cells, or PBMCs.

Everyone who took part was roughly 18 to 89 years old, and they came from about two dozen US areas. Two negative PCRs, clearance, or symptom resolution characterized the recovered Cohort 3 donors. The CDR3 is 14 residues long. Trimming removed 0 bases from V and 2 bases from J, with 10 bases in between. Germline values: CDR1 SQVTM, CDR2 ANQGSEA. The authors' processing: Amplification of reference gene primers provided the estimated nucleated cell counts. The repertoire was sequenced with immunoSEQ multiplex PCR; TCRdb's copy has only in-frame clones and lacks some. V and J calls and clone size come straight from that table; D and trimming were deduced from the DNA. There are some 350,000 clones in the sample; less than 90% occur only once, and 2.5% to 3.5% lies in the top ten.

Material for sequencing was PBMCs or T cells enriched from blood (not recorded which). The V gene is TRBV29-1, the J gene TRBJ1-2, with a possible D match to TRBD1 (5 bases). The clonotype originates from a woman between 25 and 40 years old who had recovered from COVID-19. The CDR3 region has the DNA TGCAGCGTTGAAGAGGGGCAGAGAAACTATGGCTACACCTTC. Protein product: CSVEEGQRNYGYTF.